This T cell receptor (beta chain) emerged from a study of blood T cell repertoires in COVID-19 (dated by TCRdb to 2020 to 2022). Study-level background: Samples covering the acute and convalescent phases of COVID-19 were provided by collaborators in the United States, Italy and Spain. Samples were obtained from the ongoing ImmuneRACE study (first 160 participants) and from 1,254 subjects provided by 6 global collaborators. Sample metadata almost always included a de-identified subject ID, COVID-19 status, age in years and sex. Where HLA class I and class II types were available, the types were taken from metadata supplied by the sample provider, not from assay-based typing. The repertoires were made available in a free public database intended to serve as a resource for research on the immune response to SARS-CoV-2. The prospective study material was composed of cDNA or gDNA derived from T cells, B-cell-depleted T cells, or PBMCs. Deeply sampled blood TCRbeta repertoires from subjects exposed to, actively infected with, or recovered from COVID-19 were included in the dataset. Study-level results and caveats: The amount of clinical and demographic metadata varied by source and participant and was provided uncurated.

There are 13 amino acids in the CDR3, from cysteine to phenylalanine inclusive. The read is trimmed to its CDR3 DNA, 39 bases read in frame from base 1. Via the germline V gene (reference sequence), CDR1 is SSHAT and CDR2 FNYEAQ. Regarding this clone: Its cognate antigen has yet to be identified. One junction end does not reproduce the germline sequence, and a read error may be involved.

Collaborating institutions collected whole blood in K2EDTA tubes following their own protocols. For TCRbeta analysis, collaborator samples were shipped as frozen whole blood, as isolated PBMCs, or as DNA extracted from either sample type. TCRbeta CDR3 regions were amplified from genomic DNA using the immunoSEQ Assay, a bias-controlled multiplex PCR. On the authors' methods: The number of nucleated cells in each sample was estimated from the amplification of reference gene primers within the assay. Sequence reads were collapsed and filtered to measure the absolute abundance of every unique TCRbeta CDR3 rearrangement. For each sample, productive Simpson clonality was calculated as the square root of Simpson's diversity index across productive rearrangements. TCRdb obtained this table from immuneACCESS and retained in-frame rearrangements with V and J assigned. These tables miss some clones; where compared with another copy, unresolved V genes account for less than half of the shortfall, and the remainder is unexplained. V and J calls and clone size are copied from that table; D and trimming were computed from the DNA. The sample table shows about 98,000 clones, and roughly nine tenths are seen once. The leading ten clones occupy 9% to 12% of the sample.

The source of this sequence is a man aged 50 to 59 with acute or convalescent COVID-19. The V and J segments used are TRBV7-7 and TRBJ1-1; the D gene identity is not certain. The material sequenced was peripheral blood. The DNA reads TGTGCTAGCAGCTTAAACTCGGGGACTGAAGCTTTCTTT. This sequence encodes CASSLNSGTEAFF.